The 15 T cell receptor beta chains listed next were all sequenced from one sample in a study of blood T cells in healthy people across ages. A sample-barcoded 5' primer and a J-beta primer mix were used in a second PCR of roughly 6 to 11 cycles. TCRdb redid the calling of the 5' RACE reads with MiXCR, one entry per CDR3 protein. The sample contains hundreds of thousands of distinct CDR3 sequences, 45% to 50% of which appear only once. The source material was blood. These TCRs come from a woman in her sixties or seventies in good health.

This clonotype appeared a few times. J is TRBJ2-3 and V is TRBV6-2 or TRBV6-3; D is unclear. This CDR3 has 13 amino acids. Germline loops: CDR1 MNHEY, CDR2 SVGEGT. V was pared by 3 bases and J by 5 bases, with 9 bases between. CDR3 nucleotide sequence: TGTGCCAGCAGTTATAACCCTCGAGATACGCAGTATTTT. This encodes CASSYNPRDTQYF.

The chain links TRBV29-1 to TRBJ2-1, with a possible D match to TRBD2 (7 bases). Trimming pared 6 bases from V and 6 bases from J, leaving 21 bases between. This CDR3 contains 15 residues. Germline assignment: CDR1 SQVTM and CDR2 ANQGSEA. The chain's CDR3 is CSVGAWGGPGNEQFF. The CDR3, as DNA: TGCAGCGTAGGAGCGTGGGGGGGCCCCGGCAATGAGCAGTTCTTC.

V is TRBV20-1 and J is TRBJ1-2; 11 bases agree with TRBD1. CDR3 length equals 16 residues. Germline CDR1 is DFQATT and CDR2 is SNEGSKA (reference sequence). With V trimmed by 6 bases and J by 7 bases, 16 bases remained unmatched. CDR3 DNA sequence: TGCAGTGCCACAAGGACAGGGGGCGACTTGGTCGGTGGCTACACCTTC. Its protein is CSATRTGGDLVGGYTF.

As DNA, the CDR3 is TGCAGTGCTAGAGATCTCGAGGGGACAGATACGCAGTATTTT. As protein: CSARDLEGTDTQYF. The chain uses TRBV20-1 and TRBJ2-3; D is perhaps TRBD1 or TRBD2 (5 bases each). The germline V gene encodes CDR1 DFQATT and CDR2 SNEGSKA (reference sequence). V was pared by 0 bases and J by 3 bases, with 10 bases between. This CDR3 spans 14 amino acids.

This clonotype appeared many times. This chain joins TRBV20-1 and TRBJ1-2; 10 bases are a match to TRBD1. The CDR3 has 13 amino acids. J lost 8 bases, V lost 6 bases, and 9 bases had no gene match. Germline V gene data show CDR1 as DFQATT and CDR2 as SNEGSKA (reference sequence). CDR3: CSAGLGQGSGYTF. In DNA, the CDR3 is TGCAGTGCGGGGTTGGGACAGGGGAGCGGCTACACCTTC.

Remarks on this clonotype: A read error may account for a junction end that differs from germline. V is TRBV6-6 and J is TRBJ2-7, with D possibly being TRBD2 (5 bases). There are 13 residues in the CDR3. Germline V lookup: CDR1 MNHNY, CDR2 SVGAGI (reference sequence). For the CDR3, the DNA is TGTGCTAGCAGCTGGACCGGGGACTACGAGCAGTACTTC. This gives the protein CASSWTGDYEQYF.

This clonotype was counted between two and nine times. The rearrangement uses TRBV7-2 and TRBJ2-3; TRBD1 matches 8 bases. Germline V gene sequence: CDR1 SGHTA, CDR2 FQGNSA. V dropped 4 bases and J dropped 2; count of bases not matched to a gene: 5. The CDR3 covers 15 residues. The chain's CDR3 is CASSYGQGPTDTQYF. The CDR3 DNA is TGTGCCAGCAGCTACGGACAGGGCCCCACAGATACGCAGTATTTT.

A word on this clonotype: Possible read error: a much larger clone is one base away. The chain has TRBV5-1 and TRBJ2-1; TRBD1 is a possible D gene (6 bases). The J call may be faulty, since TRBJ2-7 better matches the DNA end. Germline CDR1 reads SGHRS; CDR2 reads YFSETQ. The CDR3 has 13 residues. The CDR3 sequence is CASSLGDNNEQYF. The CDR3 DNA follows: TGCGCCAGCAGCTTGGGGGACAACAATGAGCAGTACTTC.

The genes are TRBV4-2 and TRBJ2-3; no reliable D call. The CDR3 has 16 amino acids. The V gene lost 1 base and the J gene lost 1 base, with 12 bases spanning the gap. Germline V gives CDR1 LGHNA, CDR2 YNFKEQ. CDR3 sequence reads: CASSQVATEGTDTQYF. DNA for the CDR3: TGTGCCAGCAGCCAAGTGGCCACCGAAGGCACAGATACGCAGTATTTT.

This rearrangement joins TRBV21-1 to TRBJ1-2; TRBD1, the table's D call, was not compared with the DNA. TRBV21-1 corresponds to a pseudogene. The CDR3 sequence is 14 residues long. The CDR3: CASSKGPWGNGYTF. The CDR3 DNA is TGTGCCAGCAGCAAAGGACCATGGGGGAATGGCTACACCTTC.

The chain uses TRBV5-1 and TRBJ2-1, with TRBD2 as a possible D gene (6 bases). V was trimmed by 4 bases and J by 3 bases, leaving 29 bases between them. The CDR3 runs 20 residues. Germline CDR1 reads SGHRS; CDR2 reads YFSETQ. The CDR3 bases are TGCGCCAGCAGCCTAGACGCGTGGAGCACCGGGAGAAGAATCTACAATGAGCAGTTCTTC. This codes for CASSLDAWSTGRRIYNEQFF.

This clonotype was picked up many times. V usage is TRBV3-1 and J usage is TRBJ2-5; D is unresolved. The CDR3 extends over 11 amino acids. V dropped 0 bases and J dropped 4 bases, with 0 bases sitting between them. Germline CDR1 and CDR2: LGHDT and YNNKEL (reference sequence). In nucleotides, the CDR3 is TGTGCCAGCAGCCAAGAAGAGACCCAGTACTTC. As protein: CASSQEETQYF.

As concerns this clonotype: Given a much more abundant clone one base away, this may be a read error. CDR3 DNA sequence: TGCGCCAGCAGCAAGGGACAGGGTCCTCACAATGAGCAGTTCTTC. This codes for CASSKGQGPHNEQFF. V usage is TRBV5-1 and J usage is TRBJ2-1; 9 nucleotides line up with TRBD1. The germline V gene has CDR1 SGHRS and CDR2 YFSETQ. This CDR3 contains 15 residues. J gave up 5 bases and V 4 bases, and 7 bases lay outside the gene matches.

The sample holds a few counts of this clonotype. The chain employs TRBV6-6 and TRBJ2-1; D is unresolved. The V end was cut by 3 bases, the J end by 5 bases, with 8 bases between. Germline V gene sequence: CDR1 MNHNY, CDR2 SVGAGI (reference sequence). CDR3 length: 13 residues. CDR3 DNA: TGTGCCAGCAGTTATGAGCGTAACAATGAGCAGTTCTTC. Its protein is CASSYERNNEQFF.

This clonotype was seen once. The rearrangement joins TRBV7-6 to TRBJ2-1, with D hard to call. CDR1 is SGHVS, CDR2 FNYEAQ, per germline. The ends were cut back, 4 bases at V and 5 bases at J, with 18 bases in the middle. CDR3 length: 16 amino acids. CDR3 residues: CASSSPTSRFHNEQFF. CDR3 nucleotide sequence: TGTGCCAGCAGCTCCCCCACCTCGCGGTTCCACAATGAGCAGTTCTTC.